The clone carrying this T cell receptor beta chain was seen a few times. Its antigen is currently unknown. This specimen belongs to a study of identical twins. General study findings and limits: Researchers caution that invariant MAIT and iNKT cells could partly confound zero-insertion analyses. Fewer insertions marked abundant cord blood beta clonotypes; young adult naive trended weakly, memory not at all.

TCRdb passed the 5' RACE reads through MiXCR, listing each CDR3 protein once. The sample records around 650,000 distinct CDR3 sequences, less than 9% being singletons. The V gene's germline CDR1 is SGHDT and CDR2 YYEEEE. The CDR3 covers 17 residues. J gave up 7 bases and V 2 bases, and 11 bases lay outside the gene matches. These data were also reused for a study on yellow fever vaccine responses in identical twins. That paper adds: The authors reported partly convergent, partly personalized vaccine responses in identical twins.

This chain uses TRBV5-6 with TRBJ2-2; TRBD2 agrees at 10 bases. This receptor was obtained from a woman aged 18-29 years in good health. The source material was PBMCs. CDR3 residues: CASSLGPSGGAGGELFF. CDR3 sequence (DNA): TGTGCCAGCAGCTTAGGCCCCAGCGGGGGGGCCGGCGGGGAGCTGTTTTTT. Full variable domain (outside the CDR3, taken from reference TRBV5-6 and TRBJ2-2): DAGVTQSPTHLIKTRGQQVTLRCSPKSGHDTVSWYQQALGQGPQFIFQYYEEEERQRGNFPDRFSGHQFPNYSSELNVNALLLGDSALYLCASSLGPSGGAGGELFFGEGSRLTVL.